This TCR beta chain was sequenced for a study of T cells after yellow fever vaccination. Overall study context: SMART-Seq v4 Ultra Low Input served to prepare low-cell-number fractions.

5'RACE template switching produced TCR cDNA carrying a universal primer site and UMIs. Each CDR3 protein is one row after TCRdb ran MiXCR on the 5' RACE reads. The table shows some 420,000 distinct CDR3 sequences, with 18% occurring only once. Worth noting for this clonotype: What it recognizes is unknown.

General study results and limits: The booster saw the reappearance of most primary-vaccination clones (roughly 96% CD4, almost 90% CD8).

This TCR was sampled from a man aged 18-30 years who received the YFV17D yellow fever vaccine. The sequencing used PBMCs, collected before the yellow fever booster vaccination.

CDR3 coding DNA: TGTGCCAGCAGCCCGACCGCAGGGGGGTATCAGCCCCAGCATTTT. Translating gives CASSPTAGGYQPQHF. V is TRBV7-2 and J is TRBJ1-5; 7 bases are a match to TRBD1. The length of the CDR3 is 15 residues. The J segment lost 5 bases and the V segment lost 5 bases, leaving 9 bases of the junction unmatched. Germline assignment: CDR1 SGHTA and CDR2 FQGNSA.